These T cell receptor beta chains were read from a single sample in a study of PD-L1 blockade in urothelial cancer. Clones were sequenced by immunoSEQ multiplex PCR, and TCRdb holds only the in-frame ones, with some missing. The sample contains some 71,000 clones, less than 90% of which appear only once. Specimen: PBMCs, collected around atezolizumab (anti-PD-L1) treatment. The source is a man in his 60s with urothelial cancer. CDR3s include the opening cysteine and the closing phenylalanine or tryptophan. The D gene is left open where the match is weak. Rows may omit the clone size; those that give it use once, few, many or a size class.

d_gene | j_gene | abundance | v_gene | len | CDR3nt | CDR3aa
TRBD2 | TRBJ2-1 | . | TRBV7-3 | 16 | TGTGCCAGCAGCTCATCCGGGACTAGCGGACACAATGAGCAGTTCTTC | CASSSSGTSGHNEQFF
TRBD1 | TRBJ1-2 | . | TRBV5-6 | 15 | TGTGCCAGCAGCTTGTGGGACAGGGGGCAACATGGCTACACCTTC | CASSLWDRGQHGYTF
. | TRBJ2-3 | . | TRBV29-1 | 11 | TGCAGCGTTGCGAGCACAGATACGCAGTATTTT | CSVASTDTQYF
. | TRBJ1-2 | . | TRBV7-9 | 13 | TGTGCCAGCAGCAAGGACAGAACCTATGGCTACACCTTC | CASSKDRTYGYTF
. | TRBJ1-1 | few | TRBV5-1 | 13 | TGCGCCAGCAAGGAGGGTGTCAACACTGAAGCTTTCTTT | CASKEGVNTEAFF
. | TRBJ1-6 | . | TRBV19 | 15 | TGTGCCAGTAGAAAAAGAGGGGGTGAGAGTTCACCCCTCCACTTT | CASRKRGGESSPLHF
. | TRBJ1-5 | . | TRBV27 | 15 | TGTGCCAGCAGTTTATCCAGGATTGCCGTCAAGACCCAGCATTTT | CASSLSRIAVKTQHF
. | TRBJ2-3 | . | TRBV5-4 | 13 | TGTGCCAGCAGCCGATCGGGTCGGGAGCCCTGGTATTTT | CASSRSGREPWYF
TRBD2 | TRBJ2-7 | . | TRBV18 | 15 | TGTGCCAGCTCATTCGCTCTAGCGGGAGTCAACGAGCAGTACTTC | CASSFALAGVNEQYF
TRBD1 | TRBJ2-7 | once | TRBV6-5 | 14 | TGTGCCAGCAGTTCACAGGGGGCGCGTGACGAGCAGTACTTC | CASSSQGARDEQYF
TRBD1 | TRBJ1-1 | . | TRBV2 | 14 | TGTGCCTCAAAAGGCAGGGGGCGGGGAACTGAAGCTTTCTTT | CASKGRGRGTEAFF
. | TRBJ2-2 | . | TRBV29-1 | 13 | TGCAGCGTTGTCCAGGGAAGGCCCGGGGAGCTGTTTTTT | CSVVQGRPGELFF
. | TRBJ2-3 | . | TRBV5-1 | 14 | TGCGCCAGCAGCTTGGTCCCAAGCACAGATACGCAGTATTTT | CASSLVPSTDTQYF
. | TRBJ2-7 | . | TRBV7-2 | 12 | TGTGCCAGCAGCTTATCCCTGCGTGAGCAGTACTTC | CASSLSLREQYF
. | TRBJ2-1 | . | TRBV11-3 | 14 | TGTGCCAGCAGCCCCGCGGGTAGCGACAATGAGCAGTTCTTC | CASSPAGSDNEQFF
TRBD1 | TRBJ2-7 | . | TRBV30 | 15 | TGTGCCTGGAGGGACTCCGGGACAGTCTCCTACGAGCAGTACTTC | CAWRDSGTVSYEQYF
TRBD2 | TRBJ2-5 | . | TRBV4-1 | 15 | TGCGCCAGCAGTGCAAGCGGGGGGGCGTGGGAGACCCAGTACTTC | CASSASGGAWETQYF
. | TRBJ2-2 | . | TRBV10-3 | 14 | TGTGCCACGCGGTGGTTGGTGGACACCGGGGAGCTGTTTTTT | CATRWLVDTGELFF
. | TRBJ2-3 | . | TRBV5-1 | 13 | TGCGCCAGCAGCTCCGGGTTCACAGATACGCAGTATTTT | CASSSGFTDTQYF
TRBD2 | TRBJ2-3 | . | TRBV29-1 | 16 | TGCAGCGTTGAGGGTCCTAGCGGTAGTAGCACAGATACGCAGTATTTT | CSVEGPSGSSTDTQYF
. | TRBJ1-2 | . | TRBV29-1 | 11 | TGCAGCGTAGGCCCCACGGGTGGCTACACCTTC | CSVGPTGGYTF
. | TRBJ1-1 | . | TRBV5-1 | 15 | TGCGCCAGCAGTGTAGAGGGACAATCGAACACTGAAGCTTTCTTT | CASSVEGQSNTEAFF
. | TRBJ2-6 | . | TRBV21-1 | 20 | TGTGCCAGCAGCAAAGTGCCACGGGACATGGATCCAGATGGGGCCAACGTCCTGACTTTC | CASSKVPRDMDPDGANVLTF
. | TRBJ1-4 | . | TRBV5-1 | 14 | TGCGCCAGCAGCACCACAGGGACGAATGAAAAACTGTTTTTT | CASSTTGTNEKLFF
TRBD1 | TRBJ1-4 | . | TRBV6-1 | 13 | TGTGCCAGCAGTGTACAGGGGGATGAAAAACTGTTTTTT | CASSVQGDEKLFF
. | TRBJ1-1 | . | TRBV9 | 15 | TGTGCCAGCAGCCCCGAAGGAGAGATGAACACTGAAGCTTTCTTT | CASSPEGEMNTEAFF
TRBD1 | TRBJ2-7 | . | TRBV7-8 | 17 | TGTGCCAGCAGCTTGGGCTTCGGACAGGGGCACTCCTACGAGCAGTACTTC | CASSLGFGQGHSYEQYF
TRBD2 | TRBJ2-7 | . | TRBV11-2 | 17 | TGTGCCAGCAGCTTAGACTCCGGGACTAGCGGGTTCTACGAGCAGTACTTC | CASSLDSGTSGFYEQYF
TRBD1 | TRBJ2-1 | . | TRBV6-5 | 15 | TGTGCCAGCAGTCAGCGACAGGGGTCTTACAATGAGCAGTTCTTC | CASSQRQGSYNEQFF
TRBD1 | TRBJ1-1 | . | TRBV19 | 14 | TGTGCCAGTAGTGTGGGACAGATGAACACTGAAGCTTTCTTT | CASSVGQMNTEAFF
TRBD1 | TRBJ2-2 | . | TRBV5-4 | 14 | TGTGCCAGCAGCTTACAGGGGGTCACCGGGGAGCTGTTTTTT | CASSLQGVTGELFF
. | TRBJ2-1 | once | TRBV6-5 | 14 | TGTGCCAGCAGTTACTCGGACATCTACAATGAGCAGTTCTTC | CASSYSDIYNEQFF
TRBD1 | TRBJ2-7 | . | TRBV10-2 | 15 | TGCGCCAGCAACCGTGGGACAGGTCTCTCCTACGAGCAGTACTTC | CASNRGTGLSYEQYF
. | TRBJ2-5 | . | TRBV5-1 | 13 | TGCGCCAGCAGCTTCCCAGGGGAAGAGACCCAGTACTTC | CASSFPGEETQYF
. | TRBJ2-3 | . | TRBV5-4 | 14 | TGTGCCAGCAGCTTTGAGCGGGTGACAGATACGCAGTATTTT | CASSFERVTDTQYF
. | TRBJ2-1 | . | TRBV6-1 | 15 | TGTGCCAGCAGTGAAGTCCGGGGCTCCTACAATGAGCAGTTCTTC | CASSEVRGSYNEQFF
. | TRBJ1-1 | . | TRBV6-1 | 13 | TGTGCCAGCAGTGAAGGGGATTCAGGGCGGGCTTTCTTT | CASSEGDSGRAFF